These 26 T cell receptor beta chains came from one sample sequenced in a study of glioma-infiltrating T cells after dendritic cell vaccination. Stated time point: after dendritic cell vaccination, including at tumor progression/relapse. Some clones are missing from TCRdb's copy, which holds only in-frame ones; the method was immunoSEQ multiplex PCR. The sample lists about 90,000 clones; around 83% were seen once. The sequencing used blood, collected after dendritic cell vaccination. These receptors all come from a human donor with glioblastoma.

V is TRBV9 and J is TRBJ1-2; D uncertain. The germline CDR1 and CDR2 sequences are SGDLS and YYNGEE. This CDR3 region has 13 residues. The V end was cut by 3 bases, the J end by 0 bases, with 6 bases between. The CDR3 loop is CASSADSNYGYTF. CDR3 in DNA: TGTGCCAGCAGCGCTGACTCTAACTATGGCTACACCTTC.

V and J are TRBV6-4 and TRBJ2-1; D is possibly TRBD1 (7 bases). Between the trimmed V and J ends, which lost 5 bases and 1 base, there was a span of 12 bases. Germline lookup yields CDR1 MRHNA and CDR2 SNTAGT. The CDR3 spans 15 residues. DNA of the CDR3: TGTGCCAGCAGTCATCAGGGGGGTTCCTACAATGAGCAGTTCTTC. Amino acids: CASSHQGGSYNEQFF.

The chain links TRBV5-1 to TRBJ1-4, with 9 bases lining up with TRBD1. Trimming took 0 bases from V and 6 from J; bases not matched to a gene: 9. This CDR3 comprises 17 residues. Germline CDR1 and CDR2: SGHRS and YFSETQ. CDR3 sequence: CASSLAGGQGGYEKLFF. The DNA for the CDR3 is TGCGCCAGCAGCTTGGCCGGGGGACAGGGAGGGTATGAAAAACTGTTTTTT.

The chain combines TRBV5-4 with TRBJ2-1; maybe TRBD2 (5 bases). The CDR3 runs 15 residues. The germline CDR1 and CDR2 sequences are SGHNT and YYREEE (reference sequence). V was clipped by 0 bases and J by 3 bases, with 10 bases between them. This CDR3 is CASSLEVASYNEQFF. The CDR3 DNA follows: TGTGCCAGCAGCTTGGAGGTAGCGAGCTACAATGAGCAGTTCTTC.

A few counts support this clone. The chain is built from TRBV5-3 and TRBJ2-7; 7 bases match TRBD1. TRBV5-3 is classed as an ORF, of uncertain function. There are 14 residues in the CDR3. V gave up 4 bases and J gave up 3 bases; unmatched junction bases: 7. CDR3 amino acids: CARSVPGQCYEQYF. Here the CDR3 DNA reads TGTGCCAGAAGCGTTCCGGGACAGTGCTACGAGCAGTACTTC.

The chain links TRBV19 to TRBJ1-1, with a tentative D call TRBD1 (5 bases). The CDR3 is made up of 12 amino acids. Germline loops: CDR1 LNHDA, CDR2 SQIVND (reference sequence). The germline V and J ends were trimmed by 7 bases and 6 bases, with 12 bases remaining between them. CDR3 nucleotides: TGTGCCAGTAACATACAGGCCTCTGAAGCTTTCTTT. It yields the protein CASNIQASEAFF.

Here the CDR3 reads CASSPPQQGRGGEQYF. CDR3 coding DNA: TGTGCCAGCTCACCACCGCAACAGGGTCGCGGGGGGGAGCAGTACTTC. The chain recombines TRBV18 with TRBJ2-7; TRBD2 matches 8 bases. The germline CDR1 and CDR2 sequences are KGHSH and LQKENI. CDR3 length equals 16 residues. V lost 0 bases to trimming and J lost 7 bases; unmatched junction nucleotides: 11.

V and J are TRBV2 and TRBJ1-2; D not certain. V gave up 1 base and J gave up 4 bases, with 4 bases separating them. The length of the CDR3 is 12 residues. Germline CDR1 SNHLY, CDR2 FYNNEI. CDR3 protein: CASSEGSYGYTF. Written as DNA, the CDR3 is TGTGCCAGCAGTGAAGGCAGCTATGGCTACACCTTC.

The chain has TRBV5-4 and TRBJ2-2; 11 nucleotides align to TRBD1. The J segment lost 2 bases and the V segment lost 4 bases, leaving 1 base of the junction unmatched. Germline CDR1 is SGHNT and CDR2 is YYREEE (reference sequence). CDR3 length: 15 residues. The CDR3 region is CASSGTGGNTGELFF. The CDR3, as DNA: TGTGCCAGCAGCGGGACAGGGGGAAACACCGGGGAGCTGTTTTTT.

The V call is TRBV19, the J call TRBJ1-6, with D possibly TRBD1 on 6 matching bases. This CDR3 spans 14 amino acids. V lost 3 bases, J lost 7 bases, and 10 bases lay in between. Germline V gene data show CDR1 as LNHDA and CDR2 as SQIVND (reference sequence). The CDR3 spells CASSIGQRNSPLHF. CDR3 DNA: TGTGCCAGTAGTATTGGACAGCGAAATTCACCCCTCCACTTT.

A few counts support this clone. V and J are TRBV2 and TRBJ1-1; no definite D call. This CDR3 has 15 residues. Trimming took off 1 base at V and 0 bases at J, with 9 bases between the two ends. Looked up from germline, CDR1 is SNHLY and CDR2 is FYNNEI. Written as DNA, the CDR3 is TGTGCCAGCAGTGAAGGTCTTCCTCTGAACACTGAAGCTTTCTTT. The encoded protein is CASSEGLPLNTEAFF.

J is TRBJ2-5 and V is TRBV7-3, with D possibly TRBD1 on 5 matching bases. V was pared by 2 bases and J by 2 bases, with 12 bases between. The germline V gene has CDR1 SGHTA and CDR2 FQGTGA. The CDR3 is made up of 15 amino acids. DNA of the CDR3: TGTGCCAGCAGCTTAGGGGTAGGGGATCAAGAGACCCAGTACTTC. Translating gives CASSLGVGDQETQYF.

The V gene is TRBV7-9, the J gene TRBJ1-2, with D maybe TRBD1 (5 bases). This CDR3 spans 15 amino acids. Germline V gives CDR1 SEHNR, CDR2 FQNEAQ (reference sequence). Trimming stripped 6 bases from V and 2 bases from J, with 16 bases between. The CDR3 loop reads CASSRRGMENYGYTF. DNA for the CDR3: TGTGCCAGCAGTCGCCGGGGGATGGAGAACTATGGCTACACCTTC.

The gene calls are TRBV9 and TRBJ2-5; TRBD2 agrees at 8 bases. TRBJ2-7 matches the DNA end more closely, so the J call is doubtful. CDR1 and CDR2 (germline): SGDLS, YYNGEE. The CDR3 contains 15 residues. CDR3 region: CASSVGGGPTYEQYF. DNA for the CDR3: TGTGCCAGCAGCGTCGGCGGGGGGCCAACCTACGAGCAGTACTTC.

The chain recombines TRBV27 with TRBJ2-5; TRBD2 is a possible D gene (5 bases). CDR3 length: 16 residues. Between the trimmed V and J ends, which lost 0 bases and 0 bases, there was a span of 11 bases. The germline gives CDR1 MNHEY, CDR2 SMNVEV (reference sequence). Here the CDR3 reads CASSLSPRGYQETQYF. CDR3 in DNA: TGTGCCAGCAGTTTATCGCCCCGGGGTTACCAAGAGACCCAGTACTTC.

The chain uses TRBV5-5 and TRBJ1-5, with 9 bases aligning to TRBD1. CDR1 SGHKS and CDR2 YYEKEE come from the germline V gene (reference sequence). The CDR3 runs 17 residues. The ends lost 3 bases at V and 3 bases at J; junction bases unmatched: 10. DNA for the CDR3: TGTGCCAGCAGCTCCGGTTGGACAGGGGACGACAATCAGCCCCAGCATTTT. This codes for CASSSGWTGDDNQPQHF.

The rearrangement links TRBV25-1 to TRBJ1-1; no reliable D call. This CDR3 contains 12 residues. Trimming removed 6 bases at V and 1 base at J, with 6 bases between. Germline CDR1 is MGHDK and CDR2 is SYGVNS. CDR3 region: CASRTGNTEAFF. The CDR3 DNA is TGTGCCAGCAGAACGGGGAACACTGAAGCTTTCTTT.

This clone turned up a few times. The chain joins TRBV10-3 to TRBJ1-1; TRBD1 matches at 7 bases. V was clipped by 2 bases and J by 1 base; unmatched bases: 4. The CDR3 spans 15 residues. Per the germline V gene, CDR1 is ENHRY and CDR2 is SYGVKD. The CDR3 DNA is TGTGCCATCAGTGAGATACAGGGGACGAACACTGAAGCTTTCTTT. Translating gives CAISEIQGTNTEAFF.

The CDR3 coding sequence is TGTGCCAGCAGCCCCCGAGGCAGGGGATTGTACGAGCAGTACTTC. Translated, it gives CASSPRGRGLYEQYF. The V gene is TRBV27, the J gene TRBJ2-7; possible D gene TRBD1, 6 bases. V was trimmed by 6 bases and J by 4 bases, leaving 19 bases between them. The CDR3 spans 15 residues. CDR1 is MNHEY and CDR2 is SMNVEV in the germline V gene (reference sequence).

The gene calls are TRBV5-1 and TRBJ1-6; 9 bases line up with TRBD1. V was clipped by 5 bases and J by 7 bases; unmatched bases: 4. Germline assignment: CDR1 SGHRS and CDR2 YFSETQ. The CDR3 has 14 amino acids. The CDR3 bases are TGCGCCAGCAGATCCGGGACAGGGAATTCACCCCTCCACTTT. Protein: CASRSGTGNSPLHF.

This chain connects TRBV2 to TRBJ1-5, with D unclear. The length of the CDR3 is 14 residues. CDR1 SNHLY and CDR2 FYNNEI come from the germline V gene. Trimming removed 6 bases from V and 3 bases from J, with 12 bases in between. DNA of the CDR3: TGTGCCAGCAGAGGAACAGCAAACAATCAGCCCCAGCATTTT. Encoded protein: CASRGTANNQPQHF.

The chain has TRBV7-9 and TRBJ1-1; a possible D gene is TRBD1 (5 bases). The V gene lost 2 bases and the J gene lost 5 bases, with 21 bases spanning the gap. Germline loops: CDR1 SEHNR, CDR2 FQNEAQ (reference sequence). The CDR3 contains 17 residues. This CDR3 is CASSLLKRQSSRTEAFF. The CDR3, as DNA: TGTGCCAGCAGCTTACTAAAAAGACAGAGTAGTAGAACTGAAGCTTTCTTT.

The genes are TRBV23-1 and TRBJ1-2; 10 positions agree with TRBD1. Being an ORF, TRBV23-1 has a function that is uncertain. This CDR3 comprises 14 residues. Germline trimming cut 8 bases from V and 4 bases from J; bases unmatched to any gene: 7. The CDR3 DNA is TGCGCCAGCGGCGTGACAGGGGGCATCTATGGCTACACCTTC. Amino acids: CASGVTGGIYGYTF.

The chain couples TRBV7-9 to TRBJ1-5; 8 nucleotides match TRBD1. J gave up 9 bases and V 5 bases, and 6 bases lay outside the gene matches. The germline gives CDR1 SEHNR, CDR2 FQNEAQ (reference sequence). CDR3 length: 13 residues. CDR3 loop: CASSPGGGRPQHF. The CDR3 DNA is TGTGCCAGCAGCCCAGGGGGCGGACGGCCCCAGCATTTT.

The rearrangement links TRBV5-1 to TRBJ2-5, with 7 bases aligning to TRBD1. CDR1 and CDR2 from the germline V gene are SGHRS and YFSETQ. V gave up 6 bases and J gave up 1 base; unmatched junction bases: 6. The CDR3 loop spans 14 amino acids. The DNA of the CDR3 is TGCGCCAGCACCCTCCCAGGGGGCCAAGAGACCCAGTACTTC. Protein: CASTLPGGQETQYF.

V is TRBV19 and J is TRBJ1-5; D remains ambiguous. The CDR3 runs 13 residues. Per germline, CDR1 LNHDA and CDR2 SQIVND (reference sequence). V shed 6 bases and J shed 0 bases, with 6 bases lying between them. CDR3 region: CASRRNSNQPQHF. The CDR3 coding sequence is TGTGCCAGTAGGAGGAATAGCAATCAGCCCCAGCATTTT.